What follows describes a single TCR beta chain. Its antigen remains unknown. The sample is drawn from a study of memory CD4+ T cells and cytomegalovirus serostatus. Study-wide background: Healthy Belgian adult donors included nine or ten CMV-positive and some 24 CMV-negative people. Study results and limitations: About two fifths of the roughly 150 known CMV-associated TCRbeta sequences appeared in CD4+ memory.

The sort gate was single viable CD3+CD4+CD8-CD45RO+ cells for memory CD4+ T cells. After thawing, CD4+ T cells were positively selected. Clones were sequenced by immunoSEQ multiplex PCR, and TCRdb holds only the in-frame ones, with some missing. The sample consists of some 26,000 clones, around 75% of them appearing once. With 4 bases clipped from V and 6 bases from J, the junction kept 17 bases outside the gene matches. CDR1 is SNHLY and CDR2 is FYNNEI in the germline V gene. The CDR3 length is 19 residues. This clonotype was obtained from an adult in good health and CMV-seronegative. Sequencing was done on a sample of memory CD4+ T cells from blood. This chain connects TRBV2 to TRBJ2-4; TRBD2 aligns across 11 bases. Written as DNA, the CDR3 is TGTGCCAGCAGTGCAAAAAGGGGGCTAGCGGGACTAGCGGTAAACATTCAGTACTTC. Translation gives CASSAKRGLAGLAVNIQYF.